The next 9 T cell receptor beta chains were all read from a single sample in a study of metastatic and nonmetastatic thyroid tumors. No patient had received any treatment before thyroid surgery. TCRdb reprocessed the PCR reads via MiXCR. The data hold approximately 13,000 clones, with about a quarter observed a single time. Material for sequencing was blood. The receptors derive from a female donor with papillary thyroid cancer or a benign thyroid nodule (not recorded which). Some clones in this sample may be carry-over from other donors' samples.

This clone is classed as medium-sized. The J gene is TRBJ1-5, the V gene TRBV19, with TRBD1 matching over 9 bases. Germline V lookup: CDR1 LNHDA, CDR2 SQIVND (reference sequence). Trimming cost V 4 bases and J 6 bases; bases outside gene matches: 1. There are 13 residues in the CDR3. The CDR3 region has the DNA TGTGCCAGTAGTACGACAGGGGGTCAGCCCCAGCATTTT. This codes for CASSTTGGQPQHF.

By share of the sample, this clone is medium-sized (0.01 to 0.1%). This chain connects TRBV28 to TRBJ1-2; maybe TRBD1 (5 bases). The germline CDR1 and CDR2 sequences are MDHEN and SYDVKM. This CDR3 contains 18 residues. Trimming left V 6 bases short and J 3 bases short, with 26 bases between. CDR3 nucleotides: TGTGCCAGCAGCCGAGTGGCAATACAGGAATTTCATGACTATGGCTACACCTTC. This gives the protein CASSRVAIQEFHDYGYTF.

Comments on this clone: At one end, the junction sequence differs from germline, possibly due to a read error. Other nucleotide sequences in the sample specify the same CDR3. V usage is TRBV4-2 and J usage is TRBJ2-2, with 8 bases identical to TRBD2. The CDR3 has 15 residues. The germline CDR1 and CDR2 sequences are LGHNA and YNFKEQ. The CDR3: CASSQSGGNTGELFF. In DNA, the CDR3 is TGTGCCAGCAGCCAAAGCGGGGGCAACACGGGGGAGCTGTTTTTT.

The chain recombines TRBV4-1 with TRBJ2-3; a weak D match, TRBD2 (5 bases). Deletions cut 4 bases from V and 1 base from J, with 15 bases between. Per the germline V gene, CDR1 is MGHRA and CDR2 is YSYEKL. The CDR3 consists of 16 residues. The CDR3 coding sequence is TGCGCCAGCAGCCCTATCCCGGGGTCTGGCACAGATACGCAGTATTTT. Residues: CASSPIPGSGTDTQYF.

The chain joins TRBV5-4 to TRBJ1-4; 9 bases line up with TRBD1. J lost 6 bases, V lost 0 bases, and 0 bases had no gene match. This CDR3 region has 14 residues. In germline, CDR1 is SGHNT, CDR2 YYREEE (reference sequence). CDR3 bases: TGTGCCAGCAGCTTGGGGACAGGGGATGAAAAACTGTTTTTT. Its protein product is CASSLGTGDEKLFF.

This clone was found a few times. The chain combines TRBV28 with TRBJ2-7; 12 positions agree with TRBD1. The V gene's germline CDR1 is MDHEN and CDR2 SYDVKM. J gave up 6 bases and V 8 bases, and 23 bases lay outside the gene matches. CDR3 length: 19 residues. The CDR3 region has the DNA TGTGCCAGCCGACTGAGATATATCCGGGACAGGGGGCGTGCGGGCGAGCAGTACGTC. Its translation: CASRLRYIRDRGRAGEQYV.

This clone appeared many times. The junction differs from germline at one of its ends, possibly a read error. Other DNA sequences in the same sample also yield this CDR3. The CDR3 sequence: CASSHPPTGPNTGELFF. CDR3 bases: TGTGCCAGCAGCCATCCGCCGACAGGGCCGAACACCGGAGAGCTGTTTTTT. V usage is TRBV13 and J usage is TRBJ2-2; 7 bases are shared with TRBD1. CDR3 length: 17 amino acids. Germline CDR1 reads PRHDT; CDR2 reads FYEKMQ (reference sequence).

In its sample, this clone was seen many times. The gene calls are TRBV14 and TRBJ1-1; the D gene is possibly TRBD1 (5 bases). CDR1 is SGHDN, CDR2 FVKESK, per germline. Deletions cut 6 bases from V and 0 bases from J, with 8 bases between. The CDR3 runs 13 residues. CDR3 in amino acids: CASSRGLNTEAFF. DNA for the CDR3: TGTGCCAGCAGTCGGGGCCTGAACACTGAAGCTTTCTTT.

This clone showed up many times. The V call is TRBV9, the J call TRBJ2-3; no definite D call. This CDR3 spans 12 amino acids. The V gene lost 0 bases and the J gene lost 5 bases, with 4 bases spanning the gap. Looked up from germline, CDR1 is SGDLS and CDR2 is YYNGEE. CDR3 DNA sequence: TGTGCCAGCAGCGTAGAGGGAGATACGCAGTATTTT. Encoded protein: CASSVEGDTQYF. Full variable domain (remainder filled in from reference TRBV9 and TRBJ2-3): DSGVTQTPKHLITATGQRVTLRCSPRSGDLSVYWYQQSLDQGLQFLIQYYNGEERAKGNILERFSAQQFPDLHSELNLSSLELGDSALYFCASSVEGDTQYFGPGTRLTVL.